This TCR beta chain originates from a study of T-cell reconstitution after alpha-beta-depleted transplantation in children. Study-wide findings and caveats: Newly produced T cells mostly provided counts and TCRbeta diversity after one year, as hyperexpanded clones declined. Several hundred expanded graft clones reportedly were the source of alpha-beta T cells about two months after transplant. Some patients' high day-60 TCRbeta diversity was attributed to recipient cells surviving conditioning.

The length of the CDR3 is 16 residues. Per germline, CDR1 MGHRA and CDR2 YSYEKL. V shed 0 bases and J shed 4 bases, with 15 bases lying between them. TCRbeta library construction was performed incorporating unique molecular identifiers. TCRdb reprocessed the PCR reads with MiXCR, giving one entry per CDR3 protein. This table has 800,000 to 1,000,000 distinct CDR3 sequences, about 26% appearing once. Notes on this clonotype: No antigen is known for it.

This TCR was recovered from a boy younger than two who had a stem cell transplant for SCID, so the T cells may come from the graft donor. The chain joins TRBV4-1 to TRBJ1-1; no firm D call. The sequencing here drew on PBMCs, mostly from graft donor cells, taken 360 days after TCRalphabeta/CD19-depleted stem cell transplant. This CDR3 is CASSQETWQMGTEAFF. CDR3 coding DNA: TGCGCCAGCAGCCAAGAAACATGGCAGATGGGCACTGAAGCTTTCTTT.